Listed here are 20 T cell receptor beta chains from one sample, sequenced in a study of sequential checkpoint blockade in melanoma. The repertoire was sequenced with immunoSEQ multiplex PCR; TCRdb's copy has only in-frame clones and lacks some. In the table there are 3,600 or so clones, about 64% of which are singletons. Described treatment: randomized to nivolumab then ipilimumab (arm A) or the reverse (arm B). The source was CD8+ T cells sorted from blood (inferred from file names), collected from a patient given nivolumab and ipilimumab in sequence. These receptors all stem from a human donor with melanoma.

The CDR3 DNA sequence: TGTGCCAGCAGCTTGGAAGACAGGTTTTTATATGGCTACACCTTC. It yields the protein CASSLEDRFLYGYTF. This chain joins TRBV7-2 and TRBJ1-2; D might be TRBD1 (6 bases). The CDR3 runs to 15 residues. Germline assignment: CDR1 SGHTA and CDR2 FQGNSA. V was shortened by 3 bases and J by 5 bases, with 16 bases between the two germline ends. Combining the CDR3 with reference TRBV7-2 and TRBJ1-2 gives the whole variable domain GAGVSQSPSNKVTEKGKDVELRCDPISGHTALYWYRQSLGQGLEFLIYFQGNSAPDKSGLPSDRFSAERTGGSVSTLTIQRTQQEDSAVYLCASSLEDRFLYGYTFGSGTRLTVV.

This clone occurred once. This chain joins TRBV29-1 and TRBJ2-1; D gene ambiguous. The CDR3 is 11 amino acids. V lost 5 bases and J lost 2, with 4 bases in between. Germline values: CDR1 SQVTM, CDR2 ANQGSEA. The CDR3 DNA follows: TGCAGCGTTCCTACCTACAATGAGCAGTTCTTC. It translates to CSVPTYNEQFF.

This clone was seen a few times. This chain uses TRBV29-1 with TRBJ1-2; TRBD1 matches 9 bases. The CDR3 totals 13 residues. Germline CDR1 reads SQVTM; CDR2 reads ANQGSEA. The V segment lost 3 bases and the J segment 5 bases; nucleotides outside the gene matches: 4. CDR3 sequence reads: CSVETGGWYGYTF. CDR3 DNA sequence: TGCAGCGTTGAGACAGGGGGTTGGTATGGCTACACCTTC.

This rearrangement joins TRBV25-1 to TRBJ1-2, with D possibly matching TRBD1 (5 bases). Trimming cost V 7 bases and J 8 bases, with 20 bases left between them. The CDR3 totals 14 residues. CDR1 is MGHDK, CDR2 SYGVNS, per germline. CDR3 loop: CASNWGGNGGGYTF. Here the CDR3 DNA reads TGTGCCAGCAACTGGGGGGGTAATGGAGGGGGCTACACCTTC.

This clone was seen more than once but under ten times. V usage is TRBV19 and J usage is TRBJ1-1; D is unresolved. Per germline, CDR1 LNHDA and CDR2 SQIVND (reference sequence). Trimming took 7 bases from V and 0 from J, leaving 12 bases between them. This CDR3 spans 14 amino acids. This CDR3 is CASTIGMMNTEAFF. As DNA, the CDR3 is TGTGCCAGTACCATCGGGATGATGAACACTGAAGCTTTCTTT.

The J gene is TRBJ1-2, the V gene TRBV2; D is unclear. Germline CDR1 is SNHLY and CDR2 is FYNNEI. CDR3 size: 14 residues. The ends were cut back, 3 bases at V and 0 bases at J, with 8 bases in the middle. The CDR3 nucleotides read TGTGCCAGCAGTGACACATCTGCTAACTATGGCTACACCTTC. Translation gives CASSDTSANYGYTF.

This clone was seen more than once but under ten times. The chain is built from TRBV27 and TRBJ1-5; the match to TRBD1 covers 7 bases. Per germline, CDR1 MNHEY and CDR2 SMNVEV (reference sequence). Trimming cost V 6 bases and J 4 bases; bases outside gene matches: 6. The CDR3 contains 14 residues. The chain's CDR3 is CASSPGGTNQPQHF. DNA for the CDR3: TGTGCCAGCAGCCCAGGGGGGACTAATCAGCCCCAGCATTTT.

In its sample, this clone was seen a few times. The CDR3 nucleotides are TGTGCCAGCAGCGGAACTAGCGGGGGGCTCTCCTACGAGCAGTACTTC. This sequence encodes CASSGTSGGLSYEQYF. The chain links TRBV5-6 to TRBJ2-7, with 12 positions matching TRBD2. With V trimmed by 4 bases and J by 0 bases, 5 bases remained unmatched. Germline CDR1 is SGHDT and CDR2 is YYEEEE. The CDR3 has 16 amino acids. The variable domain in full, completed from reference TRBV5-6 and TRBJ2-7, reads DAGVTQSPTHLIKTRGQQVTLRCSPKSGHDTVSWYQQALGQGPQFIFQYYEEEERQRGNFPDRFSGHQFPNYSSELNVNALLLGDSALYLCASSGTSGGLSYEQYFGPGTRLTVT.

The chain couples TRBV5-5 to TRBJ2-7; the match to TRBD2 covers 8 bases. The CDR3 is 17 residues long. V trimming: 2 bases; J trimming: 5 bases; junction bases outside the gene matches: 15. Germline loops: CDR1 SGHKS, CDR2 YYEKEE (reference sequence). The CDR3 protein is CASSFVAGGTLEDEQYF. The CDR3 bases are TGTGCCAGCAGCTTCGTCGCGGGGGGCACCTTAGAAGACGAGCAGTACTTC. Together with reference TRBV5-5 and TRBJ2-7, the CDR3 gives the full variable domain: DAGVTQSPTHLIKTRGQQVTLRCSPISGHKSVSWYQQVLGQGPQFIFQYYEKEERGRGNFPDRFSARQFPNYSSELNVNALLLGDSALYLCASSFVAGGTLEDEQYFGPGTRLTVT.

The chain is built from TRBV29-1 and TRBJ2-7, with TRBD2 matching over 7 bases. With 7 bases clipped from V and 4 bases from J, the junction kept 10 bases outside the gene matches. This CDR3 comprises 13 residues. Germline values: CDR1 SQVTM, CDR2 ANQGSEA. In DNA form, the CDR3 reads TGCAGCGCTCTATTTCCGGGACTATACGAGCAGTACTTC. Its translation: CSALFPGLYEQYF.

This clone was observed a handful of times. This chain uses TRBV15 with TRBJ2-7; 7 bases are a match to TRBD2. V dropped 1 base and J dropped 6; count of bases not matched to a gene: 9. There are 15 residues in the CDR3. The germline gives CDR1 LNHNV, CDR2 YYDKDF (reference sequence). CDR3 residues: CATSRVPAGTTEQYF. CDR3 nucleotides: TGTGCCACCAGCAGAGTACCCGCCGGGACTACCGAGCAGTACTTC.

The chain recombines TRBV4-1 with TRBJ2-5; D might be TRBD1 (7 bases). Judging by the DNA end, TRBJ2-7 fits better; the J call may be wrong. CDR3 length: 14 amino acids. Looked up from germline, CDR1 is MGHRA and CDR2 is YSYEKL. CDR3 nucleotides: TGCGCCAGCAGCCAGCAGGGGGGCCTTTACGAGCAGTACTTC. Protein sequence: CASSQQGGLYEQYF.

The DNA for the CDR3 is TGTGCCAGCGGTAGCCATTCCTCTGGAAACACCATATATTTT. It specifies CASGSHSSGNTIYF. The V call is TRBV7-9, the J call TRBJ1-3; D not resolved. The CDR3 contains 14 residues. The germline gives CDR1 SEHNR, CDR2 FQNEAQ (reference sequence). Trimming took off 8 bases at V and 0 bases at J, with 11 bases between the two ends.

The gene calls are TRBV2 and TRBJ1-1, with 9 bases aligning to TRBD1. Per the germline V gene, CDR1 is SNHLY and CDR2 is FYNNEI. The CDR3 totals 16 residues. Trimming removed 2 bases from V and 4 bases from J; junction bases left unmatched: 8. CDR3 nucleotide sequence: TGTGCCAGCAGTGAAACCGGGACAGGGTGGGGCACTGAAGCTTTCTTT. Amino acids: CASSETGTGWGTEAFF. Variable domain in full (rest from reference TRBV2 and TRBJ1-1): EPEVTQTPSHQVTQMGQEVILRCVPISNHLYFYWYRQILGQKVEFLVSFYNNEISEKSEIFDDQFSVERPDGSNFTLKIRSTKLEDSAMYFCASSETGTGWGTEAFFGQGTRLTVV.

The V and J genes are TRBV5-1 and TRBJ1-4; 8 positions match TRBD1. Germline CDR1 SGHRS, CDR2 YFSETQ. The CDR3 runs to 16 residues. V lost 0 bases to trimming and J lost 4 bases; unmatched junction nucleotides: 5. In DNA, the CDR3 is TGCGCCAGCAGCTTGGAACCGGGACAGGTTAATGAAAAACTGTTTTTT. Amino acids: CASSLEPGQVNEKLFF. The full variable domain, its missing parts supplied by reference TRBV5-1 and TRBJ1-4, is KAGVTQTPRYLIKTRGQQVTLSCSPISGHRSVSWYQQTPGQGLQFLFEYFSETQRNKGNFPGRFSGRQFSNSRSEMNVSTLELGDSALYLCASSLEPGQVNEKLFFGSGTQLSVL.

A note on this clone: Possible read error: a much larger clone is one base away. V and J are TRBV5-1 and TRBJ2-7; no definite D call. With 3 bases removed from V and 1 base from J, the gap between germline ends came to 8 bases. This CDR3 spans 13 amino acids. In germline, CDR1 is SGHRS, CDR2 YFSETQ. CDR3 sequence (DNA): TGCGCCAGCAGCTCCCCCCCGTCCTACGAGCAGTACTTC. Its protein product is CASSSPPSYEQYF.

This chain connects TRBV2 to TRBJ1-5; perhaps TRBD1 as D (5 bases). There are 16 residues in the CDR3. The ends were cut back, 4 bases at V and 6 bases at J, with 19 bases in the middle. Germline CDR1 is SNHLY and CDR2 is FYNNEI. The CDR3 reads CASSGPRDFGAQPQHF. For the CDR3, the DNA is TGTGCCAGCAGTGGACCCCGGGACTTTGGCGCTCAGCCCCAGCATTTT. Combining the CDR3 with reference TRBV2 and TRBJ1-5 gives the whole variable domain EPEVTQTPSHQVTQMGQEVILRCVPISNHLYFYWYRQILGQKVEFLVSFYNNEISEKSEIFDDQFSVERPDGSNFTLKIRSTKLEDSAMYFCASSGPRDFGAQPQHFGDGTRLSIL.

V gene TRBV9 combines with J gene TRBJ2-7; 7 nucleotides line up with TRBD1. CDR1 is SGDLS, CDR2 YYNGEE, per germline. The ends lost 3 bases at V and 6 bases at J; junction bases unmatched: 3. The length of the CDR3 is 12 residues. The chain's CDR3 is CASSGRDSEQYF. As DNA, the CDR3 is TGTGCCAGCAGCGGAAGGGACAGCGAGCAGTACTTC. Full variable domain (remainder filled in from reference TRBV9 and TRBJ2-7): DSGVTQTPKHLITATGQRVTLRCSPRSGDLSVYWYQQSLDQGLQFLIQYYNGEERAKGNILERFSAQQFPDLHSELNLSSLELGDSALYFCASSGRDSEQYFGPGTRLTVT.

This chain links TRBV11-1 with TRBJ2-7, with D unresolved. Germline values: CDR1 SGHAT, CDR2 FQDESV (reference sequence). The CDR3 covers 16 residues. Trimming shortened V by 3 bases and J by 0 bases, and 15 bases separated the two germline ends. CDR3 nucleotide sequence: TGTGCCAGCAGCTTCGGCGGATCCACCGGCTCCTACGAGCAGTACTTC. Encoded protein: CASSFGGSTGSYEQYF. Full variable domain (rest looked up from reference TRBV11-1 and TRBJ2-7): EAEVAQSPRYKITEKSQAVAFWCDPISGHATLYWYRQILGQGPELLVQFQDESVVDDSQLPKDRFSAERLKGVDSTLKIQPAELGDSAMYLCASSFGGSTGSYEQYFGPGTRLTVT.

Notes on this clone: A far larger clone is a single base away, which makes a read error likely. Other DNA sequences in this specimen translate into the identical CDR3. J is TRBJ2-7 and V is TRBV7-9; maybe TRBD1 (6 bases). The V end lost 3 bases, the J end lost 2 bases, and 11 bases lay between the germline ends. Germline V gives CDR1 SEHNR, CDR2 FQNEAQ (reference sequence). This CDR3 has 14 residues. The DNA of the CDR3 is TGTGCCAGCAGCTTGTTTCAGGGGCCCTACGAGCAGTACTTC. Its translation is CASSLFQGPYEQYF.